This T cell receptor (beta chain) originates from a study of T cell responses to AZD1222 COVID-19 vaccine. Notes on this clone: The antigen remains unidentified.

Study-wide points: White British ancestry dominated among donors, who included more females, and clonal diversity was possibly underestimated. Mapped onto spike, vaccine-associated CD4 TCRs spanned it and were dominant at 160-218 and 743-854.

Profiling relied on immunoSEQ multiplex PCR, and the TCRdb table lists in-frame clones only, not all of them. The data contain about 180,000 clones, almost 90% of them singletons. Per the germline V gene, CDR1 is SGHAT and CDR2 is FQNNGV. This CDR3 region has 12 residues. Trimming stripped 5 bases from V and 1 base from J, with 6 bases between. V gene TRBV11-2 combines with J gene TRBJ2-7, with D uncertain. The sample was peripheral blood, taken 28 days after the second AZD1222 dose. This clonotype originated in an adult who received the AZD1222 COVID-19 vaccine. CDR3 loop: CASSRASYEQYF. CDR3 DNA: TGTGCCAGCAGCAGGGCATCCTACGAGCAGTACTTC.